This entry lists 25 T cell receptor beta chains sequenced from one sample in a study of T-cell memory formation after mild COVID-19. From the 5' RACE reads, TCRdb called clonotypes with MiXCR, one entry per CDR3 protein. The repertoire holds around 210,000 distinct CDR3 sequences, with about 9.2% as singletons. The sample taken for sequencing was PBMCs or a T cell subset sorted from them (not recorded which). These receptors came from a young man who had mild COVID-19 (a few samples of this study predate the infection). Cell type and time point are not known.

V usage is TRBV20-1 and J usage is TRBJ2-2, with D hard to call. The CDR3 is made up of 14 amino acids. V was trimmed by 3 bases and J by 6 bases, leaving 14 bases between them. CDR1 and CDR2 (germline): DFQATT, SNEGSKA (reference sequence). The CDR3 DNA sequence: TGCAGTGCTAGCCCCCCTACTGGGGCCGGGGAGCTGTTTTTT. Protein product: CSASPPTGAGELFF.

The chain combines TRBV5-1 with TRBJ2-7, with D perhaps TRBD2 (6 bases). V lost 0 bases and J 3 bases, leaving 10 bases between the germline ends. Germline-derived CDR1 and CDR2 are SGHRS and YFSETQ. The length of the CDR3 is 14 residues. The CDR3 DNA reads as TGCGCCAGCAGCTTGGGGGGGGACCTCTACGAGCAGTACTTC. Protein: CASSLGGDLYEQYF.

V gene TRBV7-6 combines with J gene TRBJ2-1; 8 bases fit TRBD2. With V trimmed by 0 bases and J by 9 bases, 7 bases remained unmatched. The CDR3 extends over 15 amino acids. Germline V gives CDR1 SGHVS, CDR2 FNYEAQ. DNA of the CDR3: TGTGCCAGCAGCTTAGCGCCCGGGGGGGCGGGTGAGCAGTTCTTC. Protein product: CASSLAPGGAGEQFF.

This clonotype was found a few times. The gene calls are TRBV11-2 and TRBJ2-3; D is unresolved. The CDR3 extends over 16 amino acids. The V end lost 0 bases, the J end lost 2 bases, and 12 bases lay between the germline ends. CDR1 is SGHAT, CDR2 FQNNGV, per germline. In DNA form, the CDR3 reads TGTGCCAGCAGCTTAGATCGTCAGCTACCCACAGATACGCAGTATTTT. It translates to CASSLDRQLPTDTQYF.

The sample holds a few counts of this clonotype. The CDR3 bases are TGTGCCAGCAGCTTTGGTGGCGCGGGGGGGCCCACAGATACGCAGTATTTT. Translated, it gives CASSFGGAGGPTDTQYF. This chain uses TRBV7-9 with TRBJ2-3; 9 bases agree with TRBD2. The V and J ends lost 3 bases and 2 bases, in that order; junction bases with no gene match: 9. Germline CDR1 is SEHNR and CDR2 is FQNEAQ (reference sequence). The CDR3 covers 17 residues.

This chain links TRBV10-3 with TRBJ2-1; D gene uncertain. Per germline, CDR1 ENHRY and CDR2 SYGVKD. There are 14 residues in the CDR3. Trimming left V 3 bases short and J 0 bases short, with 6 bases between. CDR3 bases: TGTGCCATCAGTGACCCGAGCTCCTACAATGAGCAGTTCTTC. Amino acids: CAISDPSSYNEQFF.

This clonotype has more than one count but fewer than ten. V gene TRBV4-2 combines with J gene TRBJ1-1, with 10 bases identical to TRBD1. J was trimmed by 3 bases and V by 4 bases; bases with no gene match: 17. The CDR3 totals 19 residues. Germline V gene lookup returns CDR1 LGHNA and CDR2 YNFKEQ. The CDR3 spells CASSPRQGADLPAHTEAFF. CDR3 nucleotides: TGTGCCAGCAGCCCCCGACAGGGGGCGGACCTCCCTGCCCACACTGAAGCTTTCTTT.

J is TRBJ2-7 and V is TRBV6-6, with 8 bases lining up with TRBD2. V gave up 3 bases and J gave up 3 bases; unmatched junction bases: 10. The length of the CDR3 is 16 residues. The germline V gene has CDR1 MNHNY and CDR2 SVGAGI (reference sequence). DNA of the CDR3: TGTGCCAGCAGTTATTCGGGGGGGACACTCGTCTACGAGCAGTACGTC. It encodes CASSYSGGTLVYEQYV.

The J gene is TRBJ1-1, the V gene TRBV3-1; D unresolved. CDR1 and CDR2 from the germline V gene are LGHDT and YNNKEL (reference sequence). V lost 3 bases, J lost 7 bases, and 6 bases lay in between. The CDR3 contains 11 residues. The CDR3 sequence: CASSQGFEAFF. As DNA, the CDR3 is TGTGCCAGCAGCCAGGGCTTTGAAGCTTTCTTT.

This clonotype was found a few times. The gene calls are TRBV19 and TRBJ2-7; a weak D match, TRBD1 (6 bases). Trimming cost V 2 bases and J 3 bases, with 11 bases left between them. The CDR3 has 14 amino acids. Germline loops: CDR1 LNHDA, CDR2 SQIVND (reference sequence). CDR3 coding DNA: TGTGCCAGTAGTATAAAGGGACAACTCTACGAGCAGTACGTC. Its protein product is CASSIKGQLYEQYV.

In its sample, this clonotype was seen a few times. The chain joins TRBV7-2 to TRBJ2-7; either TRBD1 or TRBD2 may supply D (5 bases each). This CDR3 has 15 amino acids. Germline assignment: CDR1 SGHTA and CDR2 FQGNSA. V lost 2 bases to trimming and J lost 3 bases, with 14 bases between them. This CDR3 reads CASSLFRDQYYEQYF. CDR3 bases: TGTGCCAGCAGCTTATTCCGGGACCAATACTACGAGCAGTACTTC.

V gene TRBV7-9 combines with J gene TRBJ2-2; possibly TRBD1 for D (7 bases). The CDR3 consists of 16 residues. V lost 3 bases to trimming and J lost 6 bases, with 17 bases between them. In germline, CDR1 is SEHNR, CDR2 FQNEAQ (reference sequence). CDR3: CASSLTGQGEAGELFF. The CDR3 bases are TGTGCCAGCAGCTTGACGGGCCAGGGGGAGGCCGGGGAGCTGTTTTTT.

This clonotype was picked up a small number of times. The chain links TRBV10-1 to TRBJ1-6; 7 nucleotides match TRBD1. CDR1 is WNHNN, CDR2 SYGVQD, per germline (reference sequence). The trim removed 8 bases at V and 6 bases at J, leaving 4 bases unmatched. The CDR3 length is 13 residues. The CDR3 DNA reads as TGCGCCAGCCGCCGGGACAGTAATTCACCCCTCCACTTT. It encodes CASRRDSNSPLHF.

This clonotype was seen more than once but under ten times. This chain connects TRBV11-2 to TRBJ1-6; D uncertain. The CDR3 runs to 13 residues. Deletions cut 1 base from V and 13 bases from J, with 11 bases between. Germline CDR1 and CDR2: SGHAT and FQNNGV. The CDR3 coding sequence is TGTGCCAGCAGCTTAGCACTGGGGTTGCCCCTCCACTTT. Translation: CASSLALGLPLHF.

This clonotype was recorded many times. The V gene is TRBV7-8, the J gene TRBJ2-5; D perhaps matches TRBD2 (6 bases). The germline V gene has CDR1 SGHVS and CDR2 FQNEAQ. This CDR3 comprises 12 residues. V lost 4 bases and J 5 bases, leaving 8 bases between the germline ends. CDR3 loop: CASSSGSETQYF. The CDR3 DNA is TGTGCCAGCAGCTCCGGGAGCGAGACCCAGTACTTC.

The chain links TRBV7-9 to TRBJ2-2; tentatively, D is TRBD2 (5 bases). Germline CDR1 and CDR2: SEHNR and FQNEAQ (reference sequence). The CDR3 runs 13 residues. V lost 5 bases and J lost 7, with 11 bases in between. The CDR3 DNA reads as TGTGCCAGCAGCGCCCGGGAATACGGGGAGCTGTTTTTT. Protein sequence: CASSAREYGELFF.

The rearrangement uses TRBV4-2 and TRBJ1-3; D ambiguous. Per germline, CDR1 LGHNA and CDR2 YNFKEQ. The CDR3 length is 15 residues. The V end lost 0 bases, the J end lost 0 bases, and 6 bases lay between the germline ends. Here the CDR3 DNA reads TGTGCCAGCAGCCAAGATCGGATCTCTGGAAACACCATATATTTT. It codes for CASSQDRISGNTIYF.

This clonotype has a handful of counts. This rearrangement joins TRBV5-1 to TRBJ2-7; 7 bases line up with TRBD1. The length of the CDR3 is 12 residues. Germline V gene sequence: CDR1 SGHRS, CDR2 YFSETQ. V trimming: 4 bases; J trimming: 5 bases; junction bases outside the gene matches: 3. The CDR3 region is CASSPDRHEQYF. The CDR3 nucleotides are TGCGCCAGCAGCCCGGACAGGCACGAGCAGTACTTC.

CDR3 residues: CSARATGDHYGYTF. In DNA form, the CDR3 reads TGCAGTGCTAGAGCGACAGGGGACCACTATGGCTACACCTTC. This chain connects TRBV20-1 to TRBJ1-2, with 8 positions matching TRBD1. V was pared by 1 base and J by 3 bases, with 4 bases of the junction left unmatched. In germline, CDR1 is DFQATT, CDR2 SNEGSKA (reference sequence). The CDR3 length is 14 residues.

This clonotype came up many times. In DNA, the CDR3 is TGTGCCAGCCGAGGTACATATAGCAATCAGCCCCAGCATTTT. Its translation is CASRGTYSNQPQHF. V is TRBV6-6 and J is TRBJ1-5; no reliable D call. Germline V gives CDR1 MNHNY, CDR2 SVGAGI (reference sequence). The CDR3 is made up of 14 amino acids. The V gene lost 8 bases and the J gene lost 0 bases, with 11 bases spanning the gap.

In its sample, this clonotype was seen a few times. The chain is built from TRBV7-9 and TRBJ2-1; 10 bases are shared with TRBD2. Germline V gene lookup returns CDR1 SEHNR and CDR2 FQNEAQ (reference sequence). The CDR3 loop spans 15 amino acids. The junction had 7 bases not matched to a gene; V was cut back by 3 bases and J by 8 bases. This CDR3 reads CASSLKRGGLDEQFF. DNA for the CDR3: TGTGCCAGCAGCTTGAAGCGGGGGGGCCTCGATGAGCAGTTCTTC.

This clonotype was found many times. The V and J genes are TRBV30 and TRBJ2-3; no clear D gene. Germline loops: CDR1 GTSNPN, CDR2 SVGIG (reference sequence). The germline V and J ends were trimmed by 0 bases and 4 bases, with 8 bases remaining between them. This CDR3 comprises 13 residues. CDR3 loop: CAWSVRSADTQYF. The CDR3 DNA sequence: TGTGCCTGGAGTGTACGGTCGGCAGATACGCAGTATTTT.

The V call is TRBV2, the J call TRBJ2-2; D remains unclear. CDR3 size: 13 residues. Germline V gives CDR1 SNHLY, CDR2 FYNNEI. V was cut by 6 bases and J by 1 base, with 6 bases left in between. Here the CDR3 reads CASRVGNTGELFF. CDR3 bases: TGTGCCAGCAGGGTAGGGAACACCGGGGAGCTGTTTTTT.

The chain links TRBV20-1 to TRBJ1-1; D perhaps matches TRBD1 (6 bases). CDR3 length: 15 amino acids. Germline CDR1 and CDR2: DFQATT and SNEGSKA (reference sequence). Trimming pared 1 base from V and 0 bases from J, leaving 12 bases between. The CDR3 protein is CSARGPTGMNTEAFF. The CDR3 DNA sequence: TGCAGTGCTAGAGGTCCGACAGGAATGAACACTGAAGCTTTCTTT.

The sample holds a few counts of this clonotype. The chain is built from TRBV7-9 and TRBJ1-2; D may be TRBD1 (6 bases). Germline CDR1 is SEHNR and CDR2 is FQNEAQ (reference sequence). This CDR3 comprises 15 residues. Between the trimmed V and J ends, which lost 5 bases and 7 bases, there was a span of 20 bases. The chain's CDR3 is CASSLLTTGGSGYTF. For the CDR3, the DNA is TGTGCCAGCAGCCTCCTTACCACCGGGGGCAGTGGCTACACCTTC.